This is a list of T cell receptor beta chains from one sample in a study of blood T cell repertoires in COVID-19. Libraries were prepared by immunoSEQ multiplex PCR; TCRdb keeps only in-frame clonotypes and omits some of them. The repertoire holds approximately 92,000 clones, with 85% as singletons. The sample comprised peripheral blood. The receptors shown here come from a man over 45 with acute or convalescent COVID-19. CDR3s include the opening cysteine and the closing phenylalanine or tryptophan. The order of the fields is D gene, CDR3 length, J gene, V gene, clone size, CDR3 protein, CDR3 DNA. D genes are given only for firm matches. The size field is filled for only some rows; it gives once, few, many or a size class.

>.|13|TRBJ1-1|TRBV3-1/TRBV3-2|.
CASSQGGFAEAFF
TGTGCCAGCAGCCAAGGAGGGTTCGCTGAAGCTTTCTTT
>TRBD1|14|TRBJ1-1|TRBV30|.
CAWLYGGGNTEAFF
TGTGCCTGGCTCTATGGAGGGGGCAACACTGAAGCTTTCTTT
>.|13|TRBJ2-7|TRBV7-3|.
CASSLGLQKEQYF
TGTGCCAGCAGCCTGGGACTTCAAAAGGAGCAGTACTTC
>TRBD2|15|TRBJ2-1|TRBV6-2/TRBV6-3|once
CASSYGTAGANEQFF
TGTGCCAGCAGTTACGGAACAGCGGGGGCGAATGAGCAGTTCTTC
>TRBD2|15|TRBJ2-1|TRBV5-4|.
CASSSKRGEGDEQFF
TGTGCCAGCAGCTCCAAGCGGGGGGAGGGAGATGAGCAGTTCTTC
>.|16|TRBJ2-1|TRBV9|.
CASSVLSRSSYNEQFF
TGTGCCAGCAGCGTACTTAGCAGAAGCTCCTACAATGAGCAGTTCTTC
>TRBD1|15|TRBJ2-7|TRBV27|.
CASSARTGATYEQYF
TGTGCCAGCAGCGCCCGGACAGGAGCAACCTACGAGCAGTACTTC
>.|13|TRBJ1-5|TRBV6-6|.
CASKPSGNQPQHF
TGTGCCAGCAAGCCCTCTGGCAATCAGCCCCAGCATTTT
>.|14|TRBJ2-7|TRBV3-1/TRBV3-2|.
CASSQGEWSYEQYF
TGTGCCAGCAGCCAAGGGGAGTGGTCCTACGAGCAGTACTTC
>TRBD1|15|TRBJ1-1|TRBV5-4|.
CASSLTGVMNTEAFF
TGTGCCAGCAGTTTGACAGGGGTGATGAACACTGAAGCTTTCTTT
>TRBD1|15|TRBJ2-7|TRBV5-1|.
CASSSGTGISYEQYF
TGCGCCAGCAGCTCCGGGACAGGGATCTCCTACGAGCAGTACTTC
>TRBD1|15|TRBJ2-3|TRBV2|.
CASRLPGQTTDTQYF
TGTGCCAGCAGACTACCGGGACAGACAACAGATACGCAGTATTTT
>TRBD2|17|TRBJ2-3|TRBV7-2|.
CASSLTSGGTRTDTQYF
TGTGCCAGCAGCTTAACTAGCGGGGGGACCCGCACAGATACGCAGTATTTT
>TRBD1|15|TRBJ2-1|TRBV4-1|few
CASSRRTGAYNEQFF
TGCGCCAGCAGCCGTCGGACAGGGGCCTACAATGAGCAGTTCTTC
>.|13|TRBJ2-7|TRBV21-1|once
CASPLGTDYEQYF
TGTGCCAGCCCCCTGGGGACAGACTACGAGCAGTACTTC